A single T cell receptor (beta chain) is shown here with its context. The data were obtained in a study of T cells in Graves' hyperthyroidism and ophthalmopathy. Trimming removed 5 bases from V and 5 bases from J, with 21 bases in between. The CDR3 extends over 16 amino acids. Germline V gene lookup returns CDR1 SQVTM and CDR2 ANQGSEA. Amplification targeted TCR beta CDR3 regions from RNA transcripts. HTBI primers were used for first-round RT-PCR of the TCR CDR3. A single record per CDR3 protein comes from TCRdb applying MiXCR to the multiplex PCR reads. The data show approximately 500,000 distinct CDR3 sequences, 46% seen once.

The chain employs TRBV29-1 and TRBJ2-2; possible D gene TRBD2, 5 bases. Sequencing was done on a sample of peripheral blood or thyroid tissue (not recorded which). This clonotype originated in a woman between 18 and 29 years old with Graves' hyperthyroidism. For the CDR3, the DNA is TGCAGCGTTAGACAAGGAGGTGGAGCCGTGACCGGGGAGCTGTTTTTT. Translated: CSVRQGGGAVTGELFF.